This T cell receptor beta chain originates from a study of cytomegalovirus exposure and HLA in healthy donors. Looking at the study overall: Previous work identified 100 million or so unique TCR beta sequences from around 180 million T cells. Study-level findings and limits: Exclusion applied to some V segments, including TRBV6-2 and TRBV6-3, as they were indistinguishable. As was reported, the HLA-A and HLA-B alleles of most subjects were accurately predicted from TCR beta sequences.

V gave up 6 bases and J gave up 3 bases; unmatched junction bases: 11. The CDR3 contains 16 residues. CDR1 is WNHNN, CDR2 SYGVQD, per germline (reference sequence). In this sample, this clone turned up a few times. Its antigen is not known. PCR involved 60 Vbeta and 13 Jbeta primers. Authors' data handling: Unique TCR beta chains numbered about 80 million in a later analysis, with around 12 million shared. The protocol was immunoSEQ multiplex PCR, while the TCRdb copy is restricted to in-frame clones and leaves out a portion. V and J calls and clone size are those listed in that table; D and trimming were worked out from the DNA. The table shows 100,000 to 150,000 clones, with over 8% occurring only once.

This clonotype was sampled from a middle-aged man in good health and CMV-seronegative. The sequenced sample consisted of PBMCs. This rearrangement joins TRBV10-1 to TRBJ1-1; 9 bases align to TRBD1. The CDR3 DNA reads as TGCGCCAGCAGCGGATTTAACAGGGGGCCGTACACTGAAGCTTTCTTT. Amino acid sequence: CASSGFNRGPYTEAFF.